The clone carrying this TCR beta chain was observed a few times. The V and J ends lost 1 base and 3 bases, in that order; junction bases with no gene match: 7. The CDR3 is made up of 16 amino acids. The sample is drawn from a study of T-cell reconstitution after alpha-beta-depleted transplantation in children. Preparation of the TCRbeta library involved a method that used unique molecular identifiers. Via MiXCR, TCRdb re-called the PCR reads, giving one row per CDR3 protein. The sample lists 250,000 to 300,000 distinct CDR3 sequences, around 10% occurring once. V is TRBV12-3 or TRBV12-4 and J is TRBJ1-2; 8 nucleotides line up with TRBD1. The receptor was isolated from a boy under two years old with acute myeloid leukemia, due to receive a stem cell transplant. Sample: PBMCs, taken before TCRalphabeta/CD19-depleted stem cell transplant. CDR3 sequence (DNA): TGTGCCAGCAGTTTAGAGCCTCAGGGGGCCGACTATGGCTACACCTTC. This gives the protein CASSLEPQGADYGYTF.